This T cell receptor (beta chain) was sequenced in a study of siplizumab effects on memory and regulatory T cells (dated 2019 in TCRdb). Background for the entire study: The study looked at the effect of siplizumab, an anti-CD2 antibody, on alloreactive T-cell subsets in allogeneic mixed lymphocyte reactions made from human PBMCs.

A note on this clone: No cognate antigen has been identified for it. No much larger clone exists at a distance of one base, and base qualities are not known.

From cysteine to phenylalanine, the CDR3 is 14 amino acids long. Left in the record is the CDR3 DNA by itself, 42 bases read in frame from the first base. The trim is 7 bases for V and 0 bases for J, with a gap of 13 bases between the germline ends. CDR1 and CDR2, looked up from the germline V gene (reference sequence), are LNHDA and SQIVND. Sorted unstimulated T cells, along with proliferating T cells recovered from mixed lymphocyte reactions, underwent TCRbeta CDR3 sequencing. Fresh whole blood from fewer than 11 HLA-typed healthy donors was used as the source from which PBMCs were isolated. Unstimulated CD4+ non-regulatory T cells were FACS-sorted to map the origin of alloreactive clones. Library creation used the immunoSEQ multiplex PCR assay. About 10^5 TCR templates per sample were assayed by the deep sequencing platform. Genomic DNA extracted from sorted T cells was the material used for TCRbeta CDR3 sequencing. The published analysis was carried out like this. The R programming language was used for clonal analysis of TCRbeta CDR3 data. Unstimulated samples were compared with post-reaction CFSE-low samples to define alloreactive CD4+ and CD8+ clones. Regulatory or non-regulatory origin of alloreactive CD4+ clones was assigned by matching sequences to the sorted unstimulated Treg and non-Treg repertoires. TCRdb stores this immuneACCESS table with in-frame sequences only. Part of the clones is absent; in the studies checked, under half of the shortfall reflects unresolved V genes, and no reason is known for the rest. The V and J calls and clone size were taken over from that table, and D and trimming were inferred from the DNA. The sample table records roughly 92,000 clones; 90% to 95% of these occur just once. Roughly 0.3% of the sample is in the top ten clones.

The paper as a whole reports these results and caveats: Of the alloreactive CD4+ clones that could be mapped, the Treg-derived share averaged approximately 67% with siplizumab compared with around 27% in control reactions. Whether proliferating Tregs from siplizumab cultures actually had suppressive function was not functionally confirmed. For roughly 80-96% of proliferating CD4+ or CD8+ clones, no naive or memory phenotype could be assigned. The cumulative frequency of alloreactive sequences that could be traced back to unstimulated CD4+ memory T cells was significantly reduced by siplizumab. Because sequences at frequencies below about 10^-5 were poorly captured, only a minor fraction of alloreactive clones could be mapped back to unstimulated subsets. Unstimulated naive T cells appeared more diverse than memory T cells, and naive cells seemed to contribute substantially to the alloresponse.

The sample comprised non-Treg CD4+ T cells sorted from blood. This sample's cell subset or site label indicates: FACS-sorted unstimulated CD4+ non-regulatory T cells. This clonotype was obtained from a human donor in good health. Here the chain combines TRBV19 and TRBJ2-7, with the D call tentatively TRBD1 or TRBD2, each fitting 5 bases. The DNA reads TGTGCCAGTACCGCCGGGACGGACTCCTACGAGCAGTACTTC. It specifies CASTAGTDSYEQYF.